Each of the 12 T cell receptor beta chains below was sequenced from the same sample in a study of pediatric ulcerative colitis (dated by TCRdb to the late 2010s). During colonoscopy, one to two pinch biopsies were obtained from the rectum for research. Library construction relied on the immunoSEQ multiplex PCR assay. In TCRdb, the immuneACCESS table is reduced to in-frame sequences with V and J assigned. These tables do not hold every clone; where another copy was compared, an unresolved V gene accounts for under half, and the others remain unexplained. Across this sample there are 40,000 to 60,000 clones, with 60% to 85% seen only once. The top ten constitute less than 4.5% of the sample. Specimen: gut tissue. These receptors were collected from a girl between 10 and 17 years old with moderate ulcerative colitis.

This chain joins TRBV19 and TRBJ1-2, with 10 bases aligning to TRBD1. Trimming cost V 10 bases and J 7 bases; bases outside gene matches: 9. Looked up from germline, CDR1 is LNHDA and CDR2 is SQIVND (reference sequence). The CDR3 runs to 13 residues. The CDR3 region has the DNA TGTGCCACCCCGCTCGACAGGGGGCCTGGCTACACCTTC. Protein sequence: CATPLDRGPGYTF.

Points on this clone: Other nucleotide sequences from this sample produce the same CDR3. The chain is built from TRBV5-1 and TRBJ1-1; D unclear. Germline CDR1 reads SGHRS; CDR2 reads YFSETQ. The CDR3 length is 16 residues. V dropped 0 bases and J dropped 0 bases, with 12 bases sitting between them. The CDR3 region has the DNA TGCGCCAGCAGCTTGGCAAGGACGGGGTTGAACACTGAAGCTTTCTTT. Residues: CASSLARTGLNTEAFF.

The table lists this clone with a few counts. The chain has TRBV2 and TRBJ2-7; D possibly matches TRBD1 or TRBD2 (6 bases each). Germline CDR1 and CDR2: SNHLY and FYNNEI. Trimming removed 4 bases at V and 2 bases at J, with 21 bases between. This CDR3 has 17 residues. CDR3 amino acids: CASSVGGGGADPYEQYF. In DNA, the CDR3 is TGTGCCAGCAGTGTGGGGGGCGGAGGGGCCGACCCCTACGAGCAGTACTTC.

CDR3 protein: CASTSGRASYNEQFF. The CDR3 DNA follows: TGTGCCAGCACTAGCGGGAGGGCGTCCTACAATGAGCAGTTCTTC. The chain carries TRBV2 and TRBJ2-1; 12 positions match TRBD2. Germline loops: CDR1 SNHLY, CDR2 FYNNEI. Trimming at V came to 7 bases and at J to 1 base, leaving 2 bases not matched to a gene. This CDR3 comprises 15 residues. Full variable domain (missing parts from reference TRBV2 and TRBJ2-1): EPEVTQTPSHQVTQMGQEVILRCVPISNHLYFYWYRQILGQKVEFLVSFYNNEISEKSEIFDDQFSVERPDGSNFTLKIRSTKLEDSAMYFCASTSGRASYNEQFFGPGTRLTVL.

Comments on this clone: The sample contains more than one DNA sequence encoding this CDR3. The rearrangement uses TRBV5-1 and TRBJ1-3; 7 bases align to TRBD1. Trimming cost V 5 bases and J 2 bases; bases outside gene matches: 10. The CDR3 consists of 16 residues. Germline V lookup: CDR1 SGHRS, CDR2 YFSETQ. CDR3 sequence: CASSPFPQGAGNTIYF. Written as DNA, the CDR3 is TGCGCCAGCAGTCCCTTCCCTCAGGGGGCTGGAAACACCATATATTTT. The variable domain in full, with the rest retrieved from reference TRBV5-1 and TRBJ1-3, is KAGVTQTPRYLIKTRGQQVTLSCSPISGHRSVSWYQQTPGQGLQFLFEYFSETQRNKGNFPGRFSGRQFSNSRSEMNVSTLELGDSALYLCASSPFPQGAGNTIYFGEGSWLTVV.

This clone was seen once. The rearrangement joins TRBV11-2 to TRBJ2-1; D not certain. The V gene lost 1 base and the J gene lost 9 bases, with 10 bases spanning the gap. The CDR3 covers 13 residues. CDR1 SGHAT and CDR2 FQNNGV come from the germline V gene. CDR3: CASSLGSSLEQFF. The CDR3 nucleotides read TGTGCCAGCAGCTTAGGATCCTCTCTTGAGCAGTTCTTC.

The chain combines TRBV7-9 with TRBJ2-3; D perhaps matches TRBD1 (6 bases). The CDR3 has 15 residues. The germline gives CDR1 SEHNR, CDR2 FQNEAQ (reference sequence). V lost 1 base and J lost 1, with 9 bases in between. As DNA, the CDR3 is TGTGCCAGCAGCTTAGTTTGGACAGGCACAGATACGCAGTATTTT. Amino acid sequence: CASSLVWTGTDTQYF.

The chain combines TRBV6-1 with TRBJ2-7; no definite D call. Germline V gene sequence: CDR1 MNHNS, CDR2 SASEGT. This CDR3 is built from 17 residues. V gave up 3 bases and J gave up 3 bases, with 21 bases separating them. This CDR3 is CASSDPDPFGPRYEQYF. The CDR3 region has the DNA TGTGCCAGCAGTGACCCCGACCCCTTCGGGCCTCGCTACGAGCAGTACTTC.

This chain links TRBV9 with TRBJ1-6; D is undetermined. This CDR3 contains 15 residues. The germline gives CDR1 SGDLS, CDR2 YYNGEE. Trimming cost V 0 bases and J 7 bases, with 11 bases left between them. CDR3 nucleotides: TGTGCCAGCAGCGTAGAGCCGGACGGGAATTCACCCCTCCACTTT. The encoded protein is CASSVEPDGNSPLHF.

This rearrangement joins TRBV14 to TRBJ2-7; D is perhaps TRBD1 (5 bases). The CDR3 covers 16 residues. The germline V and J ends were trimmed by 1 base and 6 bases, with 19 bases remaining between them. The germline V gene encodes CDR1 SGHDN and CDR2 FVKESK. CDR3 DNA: TGTGCCAGCAGCCAAGGTACAGTTGTTGGCAGGGCCGAGCAGTACTTC. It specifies CASSQGTVVGRAEQYF.

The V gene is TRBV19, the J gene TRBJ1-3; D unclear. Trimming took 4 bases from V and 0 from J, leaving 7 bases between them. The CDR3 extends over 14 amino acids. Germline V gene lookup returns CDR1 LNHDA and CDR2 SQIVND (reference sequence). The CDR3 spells CASSTGISGNTIYF. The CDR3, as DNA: TGTGCCAGTAGTACAGGTATCTCTGGAAACACCATATATTTT.

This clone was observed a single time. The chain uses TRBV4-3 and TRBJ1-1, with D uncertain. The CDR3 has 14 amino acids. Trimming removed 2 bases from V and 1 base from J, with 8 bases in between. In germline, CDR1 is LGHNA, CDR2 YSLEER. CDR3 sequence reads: CASSQSRGNTEAFF. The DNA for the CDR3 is TGCGCCAGCAGCCAATCCCGAGGGAACACTGAAGCTTTCTTT.